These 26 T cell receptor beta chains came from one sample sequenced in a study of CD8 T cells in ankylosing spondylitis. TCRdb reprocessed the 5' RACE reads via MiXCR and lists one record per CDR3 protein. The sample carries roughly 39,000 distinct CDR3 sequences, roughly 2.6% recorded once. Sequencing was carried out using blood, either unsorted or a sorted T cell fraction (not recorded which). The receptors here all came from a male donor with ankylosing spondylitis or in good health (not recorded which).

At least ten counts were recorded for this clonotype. CDR3: CASSPGTGSYEQYF. The CDR3 nucleotides read TGTGCCAGCAGCCCAGGGACAGGCTCCTACGAGCAGTACTTC. The J gene is TRBJ2-7, the V gene TRBV9; 8 positions agree with TRBD1. This CDR3 spans 14 amino acids. Per the germline V gene, CDR1 is SGDLS and CDR2 is YYNGEE. The V segment lost 4 bases and the J segment 0 bases; nucleotides outside the gene matches: 3.

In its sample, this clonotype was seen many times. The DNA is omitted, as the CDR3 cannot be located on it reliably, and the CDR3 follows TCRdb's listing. CDR3 sequence: CISVSEASGHPERGYTF. The genes are TRBV7-5 and TRBJ1-2; the table assigns TRBD1, which was not confirmed against the DNA. TRBV7-5 is tagged as a pseudogene. A total of 17 residues make up the CDR3, ends included.

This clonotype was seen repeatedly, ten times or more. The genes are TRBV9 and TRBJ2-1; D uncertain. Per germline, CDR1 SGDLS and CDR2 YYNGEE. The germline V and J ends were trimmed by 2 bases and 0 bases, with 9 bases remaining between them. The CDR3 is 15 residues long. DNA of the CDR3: TGTGCCAGCAGCGTTTCCCCCCGCTCCTACAATGAGCAGTTCTTC. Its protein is CASSVSPRSYNEQFF.

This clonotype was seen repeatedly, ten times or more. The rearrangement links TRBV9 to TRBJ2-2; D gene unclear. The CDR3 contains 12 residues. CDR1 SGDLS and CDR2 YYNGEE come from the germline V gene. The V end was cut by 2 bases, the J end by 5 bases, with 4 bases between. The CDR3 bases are TGTGCCAGCAGCGTTCTAACCGGGGAGCTGTTTTTT. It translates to CASSVLTGELFF.

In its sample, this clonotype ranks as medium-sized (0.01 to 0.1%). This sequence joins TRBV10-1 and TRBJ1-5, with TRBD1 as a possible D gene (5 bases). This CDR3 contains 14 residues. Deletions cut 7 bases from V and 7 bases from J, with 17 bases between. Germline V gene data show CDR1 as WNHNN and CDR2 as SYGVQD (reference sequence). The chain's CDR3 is CASTVGALGQPQHF. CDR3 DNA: TGCGCCAGCACCGTCGGGGCCCTGGGGCAGCCCCAGCATTTT.

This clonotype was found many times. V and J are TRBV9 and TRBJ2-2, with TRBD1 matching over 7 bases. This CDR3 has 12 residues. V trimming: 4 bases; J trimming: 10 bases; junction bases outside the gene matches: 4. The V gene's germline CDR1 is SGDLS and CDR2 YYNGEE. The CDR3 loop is CASSSQGSELFF. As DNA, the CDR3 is TGTGCCAGCAGCTCACAGGGGTCGGAGCTGTTTTTT.

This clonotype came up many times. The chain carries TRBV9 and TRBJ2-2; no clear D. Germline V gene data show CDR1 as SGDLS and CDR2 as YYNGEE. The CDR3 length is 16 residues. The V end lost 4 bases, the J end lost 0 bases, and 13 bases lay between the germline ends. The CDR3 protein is CASSSQVVANTGELFF. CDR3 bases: TGTGCCAGCAGCTCCCAGGTAGTTGCGAACACCGGGGAGCTGTTTTTT.

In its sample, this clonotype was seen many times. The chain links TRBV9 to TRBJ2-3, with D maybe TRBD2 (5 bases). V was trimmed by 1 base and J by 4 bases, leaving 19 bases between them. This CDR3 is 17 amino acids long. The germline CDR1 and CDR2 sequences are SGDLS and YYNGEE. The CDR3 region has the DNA TGTGCCAGCAGCGTACCTCCAGGACGGACTGAGTCAGATACGCAGTATTTT. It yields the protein CASSVPPGRTESDTQYF.

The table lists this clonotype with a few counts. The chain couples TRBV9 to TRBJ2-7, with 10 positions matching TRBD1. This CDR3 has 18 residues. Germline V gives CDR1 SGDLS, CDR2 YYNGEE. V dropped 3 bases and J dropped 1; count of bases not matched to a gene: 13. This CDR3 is CASSASPGTGVKSYEQYF. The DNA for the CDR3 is TGTGCCAGCAGCGCCAGTCCCGGGACAGGGGTGAAGTCCTACGAGCAGTACTTC.

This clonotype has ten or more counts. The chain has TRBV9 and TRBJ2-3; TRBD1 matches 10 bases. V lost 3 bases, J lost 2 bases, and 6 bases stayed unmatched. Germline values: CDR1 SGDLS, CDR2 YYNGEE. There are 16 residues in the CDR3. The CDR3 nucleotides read TGTGCCAGCAGCGGCCTCGGGACAGGGGCCACAGATACGCAGTATTTT. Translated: CASSGLGTGATDTQYF.

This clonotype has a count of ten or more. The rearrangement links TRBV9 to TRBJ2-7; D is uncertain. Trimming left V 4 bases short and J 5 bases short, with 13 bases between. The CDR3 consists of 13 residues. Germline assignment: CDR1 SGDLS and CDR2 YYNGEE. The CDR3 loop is CASSFSDMDEQYF. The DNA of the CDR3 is TGTGCCAGCAGCTTCTCCGACATGGACGAGCAGTACTTC.

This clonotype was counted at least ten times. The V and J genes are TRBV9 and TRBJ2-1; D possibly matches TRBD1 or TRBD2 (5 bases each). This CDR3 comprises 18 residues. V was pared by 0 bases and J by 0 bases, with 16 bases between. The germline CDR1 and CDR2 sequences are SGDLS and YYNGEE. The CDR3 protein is CASSVGKGLAISYNEQFF. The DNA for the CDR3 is TGTGCCAGCAGCGTAGGAAAGGGGCTAGCCATCTCCTACAATGAGCAGTTCTTC.

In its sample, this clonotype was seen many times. DNA for the CDR3: TGTGCCAGCAGCGCTCGACTAGCGGACCTCTACAATGAGCAGTTCTTC. Residues: CASSARLADLYNEQFF. The rearrangement uses TRBV9 and TRBJ2-1; TRBD2 matches at 9 bases. The J segment lost 3 bases and the V segment lost 3 bases, leaving 7 bases of the junction unmatched. Germline values: CDR1 SGDLS, CDR2 YYNGEE. The CDR3 loop spans 16 amino acids.

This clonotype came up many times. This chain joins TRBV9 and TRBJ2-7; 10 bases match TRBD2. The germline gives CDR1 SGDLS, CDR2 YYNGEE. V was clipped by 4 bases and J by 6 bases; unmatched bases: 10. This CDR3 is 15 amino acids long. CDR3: CASSPIAGGRSEQYF. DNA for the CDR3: TGTGCCAGCAGCCCCATAGCGGGAGGACGGAGCGAGCAGTACTTC.

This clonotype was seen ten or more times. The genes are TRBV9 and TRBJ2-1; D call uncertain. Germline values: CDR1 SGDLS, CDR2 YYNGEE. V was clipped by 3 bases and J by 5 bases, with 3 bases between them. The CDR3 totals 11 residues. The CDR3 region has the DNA TGTGCCAGCAGCGATGACAATGAGCAGTTCTTC. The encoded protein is CASSDDNEQFF.

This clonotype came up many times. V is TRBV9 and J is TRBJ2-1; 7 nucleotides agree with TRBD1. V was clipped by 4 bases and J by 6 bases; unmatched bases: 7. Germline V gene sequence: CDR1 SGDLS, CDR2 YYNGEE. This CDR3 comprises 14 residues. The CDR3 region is CASSPRTGSNEQFF. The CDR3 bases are TGTGCCAGCAGCCCACGGACAGGAAGCAATGAGCAGTTCTTC.

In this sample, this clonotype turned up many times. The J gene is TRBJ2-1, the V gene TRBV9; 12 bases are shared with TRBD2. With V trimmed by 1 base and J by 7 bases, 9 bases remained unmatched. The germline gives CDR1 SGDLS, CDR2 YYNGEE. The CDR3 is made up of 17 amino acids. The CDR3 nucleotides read TGTGCCAGCAGCGTAACGGCTAGCGGGAGGGCGCGGAATGAGCAGTTCTTC. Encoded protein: CASSVTASGRARNEQFF.

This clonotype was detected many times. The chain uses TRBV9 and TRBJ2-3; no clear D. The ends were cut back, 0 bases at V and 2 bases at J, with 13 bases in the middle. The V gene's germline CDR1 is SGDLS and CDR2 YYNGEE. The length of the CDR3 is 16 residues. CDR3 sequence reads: CASSVGGRTYTDTQYF. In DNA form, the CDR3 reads TGTGCCAGCAGCGTAGGGGGTAGGACCTACACAGATACGCAGTATTTT. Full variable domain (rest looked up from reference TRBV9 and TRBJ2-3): DSGVTQTPKHLITATGQRVTLRCSPRSGDLSVYWYQQSLDQGLQFLIQYYNGEERAKGNILERFSAQQFPDLHSELNLSSLELGDSALYFCASSVGGRTYTDTQYFGPGTRLTVL.

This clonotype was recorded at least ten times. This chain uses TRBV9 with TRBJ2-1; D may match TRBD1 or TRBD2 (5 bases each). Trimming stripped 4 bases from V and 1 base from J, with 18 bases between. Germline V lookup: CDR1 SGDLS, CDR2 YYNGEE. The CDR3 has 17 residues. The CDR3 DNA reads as TGTGCCAGCAGCACCAGCAGGCCAGGGAGTTCCTACAATGAGCAGTTCTTC. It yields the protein CASSTSRPGSSYNEQFF.

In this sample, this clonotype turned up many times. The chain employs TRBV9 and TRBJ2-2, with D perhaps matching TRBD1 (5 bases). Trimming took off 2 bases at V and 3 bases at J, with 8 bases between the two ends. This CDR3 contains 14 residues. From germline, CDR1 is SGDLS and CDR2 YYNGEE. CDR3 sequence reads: CASSVRQYTGELFF. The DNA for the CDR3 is TGTGCCAGCAGCGTCCGACAGTACACCGGGGAGCTGTTTTTT.

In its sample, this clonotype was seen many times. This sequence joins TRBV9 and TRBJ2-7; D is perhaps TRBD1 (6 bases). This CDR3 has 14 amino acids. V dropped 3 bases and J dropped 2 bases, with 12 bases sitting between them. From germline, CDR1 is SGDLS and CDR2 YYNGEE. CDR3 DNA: TGTGCCAGCAGCGCCCAACAGGGAACCTACGAGCAGTACTTC. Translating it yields CASSAQQGTYEQYF.

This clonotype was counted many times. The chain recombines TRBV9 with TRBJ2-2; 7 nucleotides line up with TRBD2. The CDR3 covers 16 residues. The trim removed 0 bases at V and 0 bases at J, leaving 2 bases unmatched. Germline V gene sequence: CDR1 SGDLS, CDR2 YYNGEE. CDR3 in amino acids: CASSVVGRANTGELFF. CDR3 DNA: TGTGCCAGCAGCGTAGTGGGGAGGGCGAACACCGGGGAGCTGTTTTTT.

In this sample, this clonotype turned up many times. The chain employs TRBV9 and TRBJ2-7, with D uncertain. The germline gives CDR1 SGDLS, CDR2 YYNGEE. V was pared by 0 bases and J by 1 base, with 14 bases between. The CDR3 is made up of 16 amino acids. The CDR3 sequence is CASSVAYSARSYEQYF. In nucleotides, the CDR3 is TGTGCCAGCAGCGTAGCTTACTCGGCTAGATCCTACGAGCAGTACTTC.

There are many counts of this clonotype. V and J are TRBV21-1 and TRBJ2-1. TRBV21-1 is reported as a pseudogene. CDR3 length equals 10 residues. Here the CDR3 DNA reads TGTGCCAGCAGCAATAATGAGCAGTTCTTC. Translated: CASSNNEQFF.

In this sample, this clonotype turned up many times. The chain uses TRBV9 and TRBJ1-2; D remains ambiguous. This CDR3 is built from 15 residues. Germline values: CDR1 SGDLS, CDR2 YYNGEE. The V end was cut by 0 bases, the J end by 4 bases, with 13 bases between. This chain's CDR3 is CASSVAAGSSYGYTF. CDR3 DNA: TGTGCCAGCAGCGTAGCCGCCGGGAGTTCCTATGGCTACACCTTC.

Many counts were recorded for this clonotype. The CDR3 is CASSASGTGTSPLHF. In DNA form, the CDR3 reads TGTGCCAGCAGCGCTTCCGGGACAGGGACTTCACCCCTCCACTTT. The chain recombines TRBV9 with TRBJ1-6; 9 positions match TRBD1. Germline CDR1 is SGDLS and CDR2 is YYNGEE. Trimming cost V 3 bases and J 9 bases; bases outside gene matches: 7. CDR3 length: 15 amino acids.